What follows is one T cell receptor beta chain and its context. CDR1 and CDR2 (germline): SGHTA, FQGNSA. V lost 1 base and J lost 1, with 5 bases in between. This CDR3 comprises 13 residues. This sample was included in a study of OX40 agonist ivuxolimab in advanced cancers. Produced via immunoSEQ multiplex PCR; TCRdb's table is partial and in-frame only. The table records roughly 60,000 clones, approximately 91% of them present only once. This TCR was recovered from an adult with an advanced solid tumor such as melanoma, head and neck, liver or kidney cancer. The J gene is TRBJ2-7, the V gene TRBV7-2, with D unresolved. The sample was CD4+ or CD8+ T cells sorted from blood, taken in a trial of the OX40 agonist ivuxolimab. The CDR3 DNA reads as TGTGCCAGCAGCTTAGGTCCGTCCTACGAGCAGTACTTC. Its translation: CASSLGPSYEQYF.